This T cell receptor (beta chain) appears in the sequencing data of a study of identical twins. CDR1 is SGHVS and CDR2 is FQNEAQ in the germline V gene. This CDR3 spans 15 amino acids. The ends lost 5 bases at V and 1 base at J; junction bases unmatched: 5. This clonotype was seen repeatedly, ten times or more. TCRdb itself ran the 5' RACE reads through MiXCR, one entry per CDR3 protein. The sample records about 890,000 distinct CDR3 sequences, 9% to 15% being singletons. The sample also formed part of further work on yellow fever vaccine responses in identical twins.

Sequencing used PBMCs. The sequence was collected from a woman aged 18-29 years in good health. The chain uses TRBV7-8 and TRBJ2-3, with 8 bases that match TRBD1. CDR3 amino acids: CASSPRGLGTDTQYF. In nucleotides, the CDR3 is TGTGCCAGCAGCCCCAGGGGGCTAGGCACAGATACGCAGTATTTT.